The 9 T cell receptor beta chains below all came from one sample that was sequenced in a study of T cell repertoires in cytomegalovirus infection. These receptors have no known antigen. TCRdb passed the reads through MiXCR, listing each CDR3 protein once. Of about 340,000 distinct CDR3 sequences listed, roughly 29% are singletons. The sequenced sample was cultured PBMCs, obtained from culture after CMV antigen stimulation. These receptors were taken from a human donor in good health (CMV status not recorded). Some clones in this sample may be carry-over from other donors' samples.

This clonotype was recorded a few times. The chain carries TRBV3-1 and TRBJ2-3, with TRBD2 as a possible D gene (7 bases). Per the germline V gene, CDR1 is LGHDT and CDR2 is YNNKEL (reference sequence). The CDR3 totals 16 residues. V was trimmed by 1 base and J by 3 bases, leaving 14 bases between them. The DNA of the CDR3 is TGTGCCAGCAGCCAAGGAGGGGGGGCGCCTACAGATACGCAGTATTTT. Its translation is CASSQGGGAPTDTQYF.

This rearrangement joins TRBV10-2 to TRBJ2-2, with TRBD1 identical over 7 bases. The CDR3 runs 15 residues. V lost 6 bases to trimming and J lost 6 bases; unmatched junction nucleotides: 10. Looked up from germline, CDR1 is WSHSY and CDR2 is SAAADI. CDR3 region: CASRPDREIPGELFF. DNA for the CDR3: TGCGCCAGCAGACCTGACAGGGAGATCCCCGGGGAGCTGTTTTTT.

This clonotype was seen more than once but under ten times. J is TRBJ2-1 and V is TRBV4-1, with D maybe TRBD1 (6 bases). CDR3 length: 15 amino acids. Between the trimmed V and J ends, which lost 1 base and 8 bases, there was a span of 15 bases. Germline V CDR1 and CDR2: MGHRA, YSYEKL. The CDR3 bases are TGCGCCAGCAGCCAAGTACAGGGAGTAAAGGATGAGCAGTTCTTC. Translated: CASSQVQGVKDEQFF.

V usage is TRBV29-1 and J usage is TRBJ1-6; unclear D gene. The length of the CDR3 is 13 residues. Trimming took off 6 bases at V and 8 bases at J, with 14 bases between the two ends. Germline V gives CDR1 SQVTM, CDR2 ANQGSEA. The CDR3 loop reads CSVQTGPDSPLHF. The CDR3 DNA is TGCAGCGTCCAGACGGGCCCCGATTCACCCCTCCACTTT.

The CDR3 reads CASSLGEGTGSNYGYTF. The CDR3 DNA reads TGTGCCAGCAGCTTAGGAGAAGGGACAGGGAGTAACTATGGCTACACCTTC. This chain uses TRBV7-9 with TRBJ1-2; 9 positions match TRBD1. Trimming took 1 base from V and 1 from J; bases not matched to a gene: 7. CDR1 and CDR2 (germline): SEHNR, FQNEAQ (reference sequence). The CDR3 runs to 17 residues.

This clonotype was seen more than once but under ten times. The chain joins TRBV30 to TRBJ2-7; TRBD2 might be the D (6 bases). Germline V gene data show CDR1 as GTSNPN and CDR2 as SVGIG (reference sequence). V was pared by 0 bases and J by 3 bases, with 21 bases between. This CDR3 contains 17 residues. The CDR3 DNA sequence: TGTGCCTGGAGTGTACACCCCAGGGAGCGGGTAGGCTACGAGCAGTACTTC. This encodes CAWSVHPRERVGYEQYF.

The J gene is TRBJ1-2, the V gene TRBV12-3 or TRBV12-4; 9 nucleotides line up with TRBD1. J lost 4 bases, V lost 6 bases, and 6 bases had no gene match. This CDR3 contains 14 residues. CDR3 sequence: CASRMGTGLYGYTF. CDR3 DNA: TGTGCCAGCAGAATGGGGACAGGGCTCTATGGCTACACCTTC.

In this sample, this clonotype turned up a few times. CDR3 residues: CSASSGEALSGANVLTF. The CDR3 DNA follows: TGCAGTGCTAGTTCAGGGGAGGCTCTTTCTGGGGCCAACGTCCTGACTTTC. The chain is built from TRBV20-1 and TRBJ2-6; the D call may be TRBD1 or TRBD2 (6 bases each). V lost 3 bases to trimming and J lost 1 base, with 16 bases between them. Per the germline V gene, CDR1 is DFQATT and CDR2 is SNEGSKA (reference sequence). The CDR3 consists of 17 residues.

This chain joins TRBV19 and TRBJ1-1; TRBD1 matches 10 bases. The CDR3 is made up of 13 amino acids. Germline V gene sequence: CDR1 LNHDA, CDR2 SQIVND (reference sequence). V gave up 5 bases and J gave up 6 bases; unmatched junction bases: 3. In DNA, the CDR3 is TGTGCCAGTAGTGGCGGGACAGGGGCTGAAGCTTTCTTT. This sequence encodes CASSGGTGAEAFF.